Given below is one TCR beta chain in context. What it recognizes is unknown. Produced via immunoSEQ multiplex PCR; TCRdb's table is partial and in-frame only. The table lists roughly 60,000 clones, about 87% of them singletons. The CDR3 loop spans 13 amino acids. V lost 7 bases and J lost 1; bases outside the gene matches: 3. Germline CDR1 is LNHDA and CDR2 is SQIVND (reference sequence). This entry is derived from a study of pediatric ulcerative colitis. The study, taken as a whole, reports: Repertoires came from total lymphocyte DNA, not specific subsets. A couple of patients' blood samples yielded substantially fewer templates. Blood-rectal clonal overlap within each person was significantly higher in ulcerative colitis patients than controls.

Colonoscopy and blood draw happened at the same time. The receptor was derived from a boy aged 10-17 years who was a control in a study of pediatric ulcerative colitis. This chain connects TRBV19 to TRBJ2-7, with 8 bases lining up with TRBD2. The sample comprised blood. The CDR3 region has the DNA TGTGCCAGTAAAGGGACTAGTTCCTACGAGCAGTACTTC. This translates into CASKGTSSYEQYF.